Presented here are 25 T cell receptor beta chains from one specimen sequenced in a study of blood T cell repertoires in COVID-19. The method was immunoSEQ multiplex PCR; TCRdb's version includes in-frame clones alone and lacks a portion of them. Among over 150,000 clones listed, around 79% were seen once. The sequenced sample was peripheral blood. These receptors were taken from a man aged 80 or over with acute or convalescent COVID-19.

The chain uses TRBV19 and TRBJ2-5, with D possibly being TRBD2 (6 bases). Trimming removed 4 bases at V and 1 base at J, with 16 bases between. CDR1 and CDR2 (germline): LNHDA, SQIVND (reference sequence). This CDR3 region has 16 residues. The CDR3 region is CASSRTVLAGQETQYF. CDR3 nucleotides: TGTGCCAGTAGTAGGACGGTACTAGCAGGCCAAGAGACCCAGTACTTC.

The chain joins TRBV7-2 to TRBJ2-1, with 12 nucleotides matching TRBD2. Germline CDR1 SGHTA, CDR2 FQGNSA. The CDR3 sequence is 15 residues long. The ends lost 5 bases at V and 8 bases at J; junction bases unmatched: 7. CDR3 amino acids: CASSEQASGGDEQFF. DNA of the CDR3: TGTGCCAGCAGCGAGCAGGCTAGCGGGGGGGATGAGCAGTTCTTC.

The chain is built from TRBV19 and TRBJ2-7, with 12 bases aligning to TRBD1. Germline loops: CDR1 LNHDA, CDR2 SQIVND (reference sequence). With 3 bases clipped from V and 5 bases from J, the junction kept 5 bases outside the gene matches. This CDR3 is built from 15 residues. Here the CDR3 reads CASSMGQGAPNEQYF. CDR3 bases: TGTGCCAGTAGTATGGGACAGGGGGCCCCGAACGAGCAGTACTTC.

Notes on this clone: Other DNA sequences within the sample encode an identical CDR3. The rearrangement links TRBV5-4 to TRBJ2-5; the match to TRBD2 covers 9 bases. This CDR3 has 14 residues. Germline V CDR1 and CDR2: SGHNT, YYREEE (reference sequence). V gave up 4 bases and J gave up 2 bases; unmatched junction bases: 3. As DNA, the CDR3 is TGTGCCAGCAGCCTAGCGGGGCAACAAGAGACCCAGTACTTC. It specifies CASSLAGQQETQYF.

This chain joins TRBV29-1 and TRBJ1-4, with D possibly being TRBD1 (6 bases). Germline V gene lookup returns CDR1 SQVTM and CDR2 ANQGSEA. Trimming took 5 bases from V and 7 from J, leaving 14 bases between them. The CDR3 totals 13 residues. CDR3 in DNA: TGCAGCGTTATAAGGCAGGGGAGTGAAAAACTGTTTTTT. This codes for CSVIRQGSEKLFF.

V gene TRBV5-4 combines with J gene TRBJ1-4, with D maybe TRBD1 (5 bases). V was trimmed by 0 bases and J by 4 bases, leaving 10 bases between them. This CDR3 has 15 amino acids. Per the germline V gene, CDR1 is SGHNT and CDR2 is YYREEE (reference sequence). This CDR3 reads CASSLVPGNNEKLFF. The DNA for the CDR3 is TGTGCCAGCAGCTTGGTACCAGGGAATAATGAAAAACTGTTTTTT.

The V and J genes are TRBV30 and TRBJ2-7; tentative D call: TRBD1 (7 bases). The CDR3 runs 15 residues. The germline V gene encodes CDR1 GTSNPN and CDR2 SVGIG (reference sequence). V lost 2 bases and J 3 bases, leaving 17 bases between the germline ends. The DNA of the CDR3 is TGTGCCTGGAGTTTAACAGGGGACTTTCACTACGAGCAGTACTTC. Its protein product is CAWSLTGDFHYEQYF.

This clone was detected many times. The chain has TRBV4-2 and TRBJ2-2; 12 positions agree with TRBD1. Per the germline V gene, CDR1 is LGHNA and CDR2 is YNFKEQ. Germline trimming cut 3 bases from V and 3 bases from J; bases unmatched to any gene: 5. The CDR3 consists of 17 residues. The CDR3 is CASSQGQGARDTGELFF. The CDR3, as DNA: TGTGCCAGCAGCCAGGGACAGGGGGCGAGGGACACCGGGGAGCTGTTTTTT.

CDR3 DNA: TGTGCCAGCAGCTTACCTAGGACACGCCTGAACACTGAAGCTTTCTTT. Protein: CASSLPRTRLNTEAFF. V is TRBV7-2 and J is TRBJ1-1; a possible D gene is TRBD1 (5 bases). Trimming cost V 2 bases and J 0 bases, with 13 bases left between them. This CDR3 contains 16 residues. Germline loops: CDR1 SGHTA, CDR2 FQGNSA.

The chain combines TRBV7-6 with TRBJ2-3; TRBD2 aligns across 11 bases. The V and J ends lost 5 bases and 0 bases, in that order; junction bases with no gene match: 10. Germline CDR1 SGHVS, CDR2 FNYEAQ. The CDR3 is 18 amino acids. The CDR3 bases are TGTGCCAGCAGCCAAGACTATAGCGGGGGGGCGAGCACAGATACGCAGTATTTT. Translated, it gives CASSQDYSGGASTDTQYF.

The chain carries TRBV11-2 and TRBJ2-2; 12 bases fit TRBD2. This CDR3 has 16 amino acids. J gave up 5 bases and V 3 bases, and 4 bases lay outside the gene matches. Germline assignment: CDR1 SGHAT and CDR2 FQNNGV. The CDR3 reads CASSFLLAGGTGELFF. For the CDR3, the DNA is TGTGCCAGCAGCTTTTTACTAGCGGGGGGAACCGGGGAGCTGTTTTTT.

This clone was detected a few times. The CDR3 nucleotides are TGTGCCAGCAGTCCCGCGGGACAGGGACATGGCTACACCTTC. It encodes CASSPAGQGHGYTF. V is TRBV6-5 and J is TRBJ1-2; 9 nucleotides align to TRBD1. This CDR3 has 14 amino acids. The V segment lost 5 bases and the J segment 6 bases; nucleotides outside the gene matches: 7. Germline V gene sequence: CDR1 MNHEY, CDR2 SVGAGI.

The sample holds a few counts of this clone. In DNA, the CDR3 is TGCGCCAGCAGCTTGGGCACAGCGAACACCGGGGAGCTGTTTTTT. Translating gives CASSLGTANTGELFF. V is TRBV5-1 and J is TRBJ2-2; D unresolved. The CDR3 extends over 15 amino acids. Trimming removed 0 bases at V and 0 bases at J, with 6 bases between. The V gene's germline CDR1 is SGHRS and CDR2 YFSETQ.

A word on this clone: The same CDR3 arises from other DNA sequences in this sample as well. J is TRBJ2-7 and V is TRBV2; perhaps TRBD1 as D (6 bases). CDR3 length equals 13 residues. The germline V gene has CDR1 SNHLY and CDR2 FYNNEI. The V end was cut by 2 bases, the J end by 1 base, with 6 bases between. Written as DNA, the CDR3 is TGTGCCAGCAGTGAACAGGGGTCCTACGAGCAGTACGTC. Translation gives CASSEQGSYEQYV.

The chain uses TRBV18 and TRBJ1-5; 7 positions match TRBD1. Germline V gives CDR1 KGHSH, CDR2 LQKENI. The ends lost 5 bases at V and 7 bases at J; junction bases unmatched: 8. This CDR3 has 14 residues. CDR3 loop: CASSSTGREQPQHF. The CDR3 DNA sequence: TGTGCCAGCTCATCGACAGGGCGGGAACAGCCCCAGCATTTT.

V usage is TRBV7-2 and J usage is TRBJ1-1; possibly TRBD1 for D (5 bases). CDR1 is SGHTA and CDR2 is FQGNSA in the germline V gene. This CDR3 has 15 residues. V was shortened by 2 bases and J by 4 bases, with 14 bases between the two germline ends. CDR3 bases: TGTGCCAGCAGCTTACCGTATCAGGGCGGCACTGAAGCTTTCTTT. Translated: CASSLPYQGGTEAFF.

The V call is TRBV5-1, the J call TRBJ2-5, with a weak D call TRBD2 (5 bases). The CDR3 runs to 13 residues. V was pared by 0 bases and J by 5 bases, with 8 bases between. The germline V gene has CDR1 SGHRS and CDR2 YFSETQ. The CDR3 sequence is CASSLGGQETQYF. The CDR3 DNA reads TGCGCCAGCAGCTTGGGAGGGCAGGAGACCCAGTACTTC.

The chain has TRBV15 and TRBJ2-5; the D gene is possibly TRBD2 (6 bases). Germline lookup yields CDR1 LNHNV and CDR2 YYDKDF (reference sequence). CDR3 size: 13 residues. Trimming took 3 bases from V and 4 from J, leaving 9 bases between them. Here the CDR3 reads CATSSGGLETQYF. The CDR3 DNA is TGTGCCACCAGCAGTGGGGGGTTAGAGACCCAGTACTTC.

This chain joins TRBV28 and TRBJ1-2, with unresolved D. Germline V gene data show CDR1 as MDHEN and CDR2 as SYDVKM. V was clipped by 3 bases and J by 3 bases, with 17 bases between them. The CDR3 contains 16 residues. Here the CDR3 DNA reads TGTGCCAGCAGTTTTACCCTAAATGGGCTGGACTATGGCTACACCTTC. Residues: CASSFTLNGLDYGYTF.

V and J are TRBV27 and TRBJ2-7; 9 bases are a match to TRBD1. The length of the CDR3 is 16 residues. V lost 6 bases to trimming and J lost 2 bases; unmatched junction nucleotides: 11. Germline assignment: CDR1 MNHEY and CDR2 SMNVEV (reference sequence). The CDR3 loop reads CASSLTAGQGPYEQYF. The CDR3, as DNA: TGTGCCAGCAGCCTAACCGCGGGACAGGGCCCCTACGAGCAGTACTTC.

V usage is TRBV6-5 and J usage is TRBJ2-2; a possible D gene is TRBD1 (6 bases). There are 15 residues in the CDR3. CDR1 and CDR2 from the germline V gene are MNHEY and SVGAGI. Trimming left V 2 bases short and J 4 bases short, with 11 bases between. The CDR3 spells CASSYEGVSTGELFF. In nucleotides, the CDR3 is TGTGCCAGCAGTTACGAGGGGGTTTCCACCGGGGAGCTGTTTTTT.

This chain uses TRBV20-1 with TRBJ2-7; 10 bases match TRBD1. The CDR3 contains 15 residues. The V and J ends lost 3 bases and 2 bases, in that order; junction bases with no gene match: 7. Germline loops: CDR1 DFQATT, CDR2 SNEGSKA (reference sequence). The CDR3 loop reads CSASNGDRGTYEQYF. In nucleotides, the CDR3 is TGCAGTGCTAGTAATGGGGACAGGGGAACCTACGAGCAGTACTTC.

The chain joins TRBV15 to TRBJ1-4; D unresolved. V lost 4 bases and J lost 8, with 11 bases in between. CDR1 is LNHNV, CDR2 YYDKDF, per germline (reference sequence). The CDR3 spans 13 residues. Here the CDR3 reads CATSTYSREKLFF. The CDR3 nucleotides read TGTGCCACCAGCACTTACAGTCGGGAAAAACTGTTTTTT. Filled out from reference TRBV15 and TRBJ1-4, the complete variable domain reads DAMVIQNPRYQVTQFGKPVTLSCSQTLNHNVMYWYQQKSSQAPKLLFHYYDKDFNNEADTPDNFQSRRPNTSFCFLDIRSPGLGDTAMYLCATSTYSREKLFFGSGTQLSVL.

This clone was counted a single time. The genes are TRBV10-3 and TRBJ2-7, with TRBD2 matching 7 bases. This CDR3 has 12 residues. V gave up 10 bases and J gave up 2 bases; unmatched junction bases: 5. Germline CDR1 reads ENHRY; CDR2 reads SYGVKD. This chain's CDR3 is CASGGNTYEQYF. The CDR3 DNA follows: TGTGCCAGCGGGGGTAACACCTACGAGCAGTACTTC.

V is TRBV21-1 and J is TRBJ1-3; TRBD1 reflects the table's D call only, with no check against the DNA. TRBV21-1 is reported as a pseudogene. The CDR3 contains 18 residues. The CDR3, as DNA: TGTGCCAGCAGCATCGAGGGGGACAGGCCGAGCTCTGGAAACACCATATATTTT. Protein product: CASSIEGDRPSSGNTIYF.